This note documents a single T cell receptor (beta chain) sequence. In its sample, this clonotype was seen many times. Its antigen target is currently unknown. No much larger clone is present one base from it, and per-base qualities are unavailable. The data were taken from a study of response to subunit inactivated influenza vaccine listed by TCRdb under 2018. Context from the whole study: Deep quantitative T cell receptor repertoire profiling was used in the study to track responses to a trivalent subunit inactivated influenza vaccine.

There are 14 amino acids in the CDR3, from cysteine to phenylalanine inclusive. Only the CDR3 region is kept as DNA, spanning 42 bases read in frame from base 1. Compared with germline, V lacks 4 bases and J lacks 10 bases; bases without a gene match: 7. CDR1 and CDR2 (DFQATT, SNEGSKA) derive from the germline V gene (reference sequence). The library was made by RT-PCR. This sample was sequenced with an Illumina HiSeq 2500. The public reads were reanalyzed by TCRdb: fastp trimming at Q25, MiXCR alignment, in-frame beta chains only. Rows matching on CDR3 protein sequence are summarized as one entry with the most common DNA and genes. For this sample the table gives a few hundred thousand distinct CDR3 sequences, of which less than 7.5% were detected only once. About 12% of the sample is taken by the ten largest. On the study overall, not on this receptor specifically: According to the authors, only a limited number of new T cells may be recruited by each seasonal influenza vaccination.

The chain is assembled from TRBV20-1 and TRBJ2-3; 14 bases in the junction line up with TRBD2. The TCR comes from a man between 50 and 69 years old who received an inactivated influenza vaccine. Donor details come from another sample of the same person, matched by shared clones. The sample in question was PBMCs from blood, obtained 23 to 25 months after vaccination. The CDR3 loop reads CSANHGLAGGAQYF. The nucleotides read TGCAGTGCTAACCACGGACTAGCGGGAGGCGCGCAGTATTTT.